This T cell receptor beta chain was recorded in a study of spatial heterogeneity in lung cancer. Study-wide background: Detected beta-chain sequences consistently exceeded alpha-chain sequences. An average of more than ten raw reads was observed per unique TCR and UMI combination. Points from the study as a whole: TCRs found ubiquitously expanded in tumor appeared in blood more at resection than at follow-up.

This clonotype was counted ten times or more. Antigen specificity is unknown. Since it is a stray read in a library aimed at alpha chains, this beta chain has a size that is not meaningful. As for time point: sample taken at primary tumor resection. Unsorted tumor, nontumor lung tissue or cryopreserved PBMC supplied the whole RNA. Untreated early-stage non-small cell lung cancer patients, over 55 in total, were the donors. The CDR3 has 12 residues. Germline V CDR1 and CDR2: SGHRS, YFSETQ. The V end lost 3 bases, the J end lost 7 bases, and 8 bases lay between the germline ends. TCRdb recomputed calls from the 5' RACE reads with MiXCR, one row per CDR3 protein. The sample includes about 7,000 distinct CDR3 sequences, 6.5% to 8.5% of them seen just once.

This rearrangement joins TRBV5-1 to TRBJ2-1, with D uncertain. The sequences come from PBMCs, collected at surgery. This TCR derives from a male donor with early-stage non-small cell lung cancer. In nucleotides, the CDR3 is TGCGCCAGCAGCTGGGATAGGAATGAGCAGTTCTTC. Protein product: CASSWDRNEQFF.